This T cell receptor beta chain emerged from a study of cytomegalovirus exposure and HLA in healthy donors. In the PCR, 60 Vbeta and 13 Jbeta primers were used. Produced via immunoSEQ multiplex PCR; TCRdb's table is partial and in-frame only. The sample has under 200,000 clones; 76% are singletons. Per the germline V gene, CDR1 is LGHNA and CDR2 is YSLEER. Trimming left V 1 base short and J 1 base short, with 10 bases between. This CDR3 has 15 amino acids. The source material was PBMCs. The chain joins TRBV4-3 to TRBJ1-1; D uncertain. The TCR originated in a female donor in good health and CMV-seronegative. The CDR3 reads CASSQVEGGNTEAFF. CDR3 nucleotide sequence: TGCGCCAGCAGCCAAGTGGAGGGAGGGAACACTGAAGCTTTCTTT.